These 19 T cell receptor beta chains originate from one sample sequenced in a study of cytomegalovirus exposure and HLA in healthy donors. Sequenced by immunoSEQ multiplex PCR; TCRdb stores in-frame clones only, minus some. The sample has 50,000 to 80,000 clones, 85% to 95% seen once. Material: PBMCs. All receptors come from a woman in her late teens or twenties in good health and CMV-seropositive.

The chain joins TRBV18 to TRBJ2-1; D is possibly TRBD2 (5 bases). Trimming stripped 5 bases from V and 2 bases from J, with 7 bases between. This CDR3 comprises 13 residues. Germline V gene data show CDR1 as KGHSH and CDR2 as LQKENI. The CDR3 DNA reads TGTGCCAGCTCAGCCGGGACCTACAATGAGCAGTTCTTC. Translation: CASSAGTYNEQFF.

The chain uses TRBV5-4 and TRBJ2-2; D unresolved. The CDR3 has 15 amino acids. Between the trimmed V and J ends, which lost 4 bases and 8 bases, there was a span of 18 bases. Germline V gene sequence: CDR1 SGHNT, CDR2 YYREEE (reference sequence). The CDR3 loop reads CASSTKPGFGGELFF. In DNA form, the CDR3 reads TGTGCCAGCAGCACTAAGCCCGGGTTCGGGGGGGAGCTGTTTTTT.

This chain connects TRBV28 to TRBJ2-3, with 7 bases matching TRBD1. Germline values: CDR1 MDHEN, CDR2 SYDVKM. The CDR3 contains 12 residues. V shed 5 bases and J 5 bases; nucleotides not matched to a gene: 1. The CDR3 protein is CASSTGVDTQYF. CDR3 bases: TGTGCCAGCAGTACAGGGGTAGATACGCAGTATTTT.

The chain uses TRBV7-9 and TRBJ2-1; 8 bases align to TRBD2. The CDR3 contains 16 residues. CDR1 SEHNR and CDR2 FQNEAQ come from the germline V gene (reference sequence). Trimming at V came to 5 bases and at J to 9 bases, leaving 15 bases not matched to a gene. CDR3 region: CASSRPDSGGLLEQFF. The CDR3 nucleotides are TGTGCCAGCAGCCGCCCCGACAGCGGGGGCCTCCTTGAGCAGTTCTTC.

The rearrangement joins TRBV28 to TRBJ2-1; 9 bases line up with TRBD1. Germline V gene lookup returns CDR1 MDHEN and CDR2 SYDVKM. CDR3 length equals 16 residues. V lost 3 bases to trimming and J lost 8 bases; unmatched junction nucleotides: 11. CDR3 loop: CASSLLPGTGKDEQFF. The CDR3 nucleotides are TGTGCCAGCAGTTTGCTCCCCGGGACAGGGAAGGATGAGCAGTTCTTC.

This chain uses TRBV6-6 with TRBJ2-7; TRBD1 might be the D (6 bases). V lost 5 bases, J lost 6 bases, and 17 bases lay in between. This CDR3 contains 14 residues. Per germline, CDR1 MNHNY and CDR2 SVGAGI (reference sequence). The CDR3 coding sequence is TGTGCCAGCAGTCCAAAGACAGGTCTGGCCGAGCAGTACTTC. Protein sequence: CASSPKTGLAEQYF.

The V and J genes are TRBV10-3 and TRBJ1-4; D is undetermined. V lost 5 bases and J 4 bases, leaving 14 bases between the germline ends. The CDR3 contains 15 residues. Germline CDR1 reads ENHRY; CDR2 reads SYGVKD. The DNA for the CDR3 is TGTGCCATCAGTCAATCCGCGCAGGTTAATGAAAAACTGTTTTTT. It yields the protein CAISQSAQVNEKLFF.

The gene calls are TRBV5-1 and TRBJ2-2; 7 positions agree with TRBD1. Trimming took 4 bases from V and 5 from J; bases not matched to a gene: 5. CDR1 SGHRS and CDR2 YFSETQ come from the germline V gene. The CDR3 is made up of 14 amino acids. The CDR3 nucleotides are TGCGCCAGCAGCCAGGGACAGAATACCGGGGAGCTGTTTTTT. It encodes CASSQGQNTGELFF.

The genes are TRBV18 and TRBJ2-6, with 8 bases matching TRBD1. The J segment lost 1 base and the V segment lost 6 bases, leaving 8 bases of the junction unmatched. This CDR3 contains 17 residues. Germline CDR1 KGHSH, CDR2 LQKENI. The CDR3 protein is CASSPGQEGSGANVLTF. The CDR3 DNA reads as TGTGCCAGCTCCCCGGGACAGGAGGGGTCTGGGGCCAACGTCCTGACTTTC.

The chain employs TRBV7-2 and TRBJ1-1, with TRBD1 identical over 8 bases. Germline trimming cut 5 bases from V and 1 base from J; bases unmatched to any gene: 3. The V gene's germline CDR1 is SGHTA and CDR2 FQGNSA. The CDR3 is 14 amino acids. The CDR3 coding sequence is TGTGCCAGCAGCCGGGGGACAGGGAACACTGAAGCTTTCTTT. As protein: CASSRGTGNTEAFF.

The CDR3 sequence is CASSSVTYSPLHF. CDR3 bases: TGTGCCAGCAGCTCTGTTACTTATTCACCCCTCCACTTT. The rearrangement uses TRBV6-5 and TRBJ1-6; D unresolved. The CDR3 runs to 13 residues. The germline V gene has CDR1 MNHEY and CDR2 SVGAGI. V was cut by 6 bases and J by 8 bases, with 11 bases left in between.

The table lists this clone with a count of one. The chain uses TRBV7-9 and TRBJ2-5; TRBD1 agrees at 8 bases. The CDR3 extends over 15 amino acids. CDR1 and CDR2 (germline): SEHNR, FQNEAQ (reference sequence). J was trimmed by 1 base and V by 6 bases; bases with no gene match: 7. The CDR3 bases are TGTGCCAGCAGATCCAGGGGGCTACCCCAAGAGACCCAGTACTTC. This gives the protein CASRSRGLPQETQYF.

The chain combines TRBV2 with TRBJ1-1; 10 nucleotides line up with TRBD1. Germline-derived CDR1 and CDR2 are SNHLY and FYNNEI. J gave up 4 bases and V 6 bases, and 5 bases lay outside the gene matches. The CDR3 consists of 14 residues. In DNA form, the CDR3 reads TGTGCCAGCAGAGGGGACAGGGGTGGCACTGAAGCTTTCTTT. Its protein is CASRGDRGGTEAFF.

The sample holds a few counts of this clone. The genes are TRBV6-1 and TRBJ1-5; no firm D call. The CDR3 sequence is 13 residues long. Trimming took off 6 bases at V and 3 bases at J, with 9 bases between the two ends. CDR1 is MNHNS, CDR2 SASEGT, per germline. The CDR3 coding sequence is TGTGCCAGCAGGACACTTATCAATCAGCCCCAGCATTTT. Its translation is CASRTLINQPQHF.

The chain combines TRBV29-1 with TRBJ1-1, with TRBD1 matching 7 bases. V lost 4 bases to trimming and J lost 3 bases; unmatched junction nucleotides: 5. Germline loops: CDR1 SQVTM, CDR2 ANQGSEA. CDR3 size: 13 residues. The CDR3 spells CSVAEGADTEAFF. CDR3 DNA: TGCAGCGTTGCTGAGGGGGCGGACACTGAAGCTTTCTTT.

This clone was detected only once. The chain is built from TRBV5-5 and TRBJ2-5; tentative D call: TRBD1 (5 bases). The V end lost 6 bases, the J end lost 0 bases, and 9 bases lay between the germline ends. Germline loops: CDR1 SGHKS, CDR2 YYEKEE (reference sequence). This CDR3 is built from 13 residues. The CDR3 sequence is CASIQGNQETQYF. The CDR3 DNA sequence: TGTGCCAGCATCCAGGGCAACCAAGAGACCCAGTACTTC.

The chain is built from TRBV15 and TRBJ2-7, with TRBD2 matching over 8 bases. This CDR3 is 17 amino acids long. Germline values: CDR1 LNHNV, CDR2 YYDKDF (reference sequence). The J segment lost 3 bases and the V segment lost 1 base, leaving 11 bases of the junction unmatched. CDR3 nucleotide sequence: TGTGCCACCAGCAGAGGCGAGGGGATAGCGGGACTCTACGAGCAGTACTTC. Protein product: CATSRGEGIAGLYEQYF.

The chain uses TRBV13 and TRBJ2-3; 7 nucleotides match TRBD1. The ends lost 5 bases at V and 0 bases at J; junction bases unmatched: 8. CDR3 size: 16 residues. Germline lookup yields CDR1 PRHDT and CDR2 FYEKMQ (reference sequence). The CDR3 DNA follows: TGTGCCAGCAGCCTGCCGGGACAGCTGAGCACAGATACGCAGTATTTT. Translated: CASSLPGQLSTDTQYF.

The chain couples TRBV6-5 to TRBJ2-1, with 9 nucleotides matching TRBD1. Germline CDR1 is MNHEY and CDR2 is SVGAGI. This CDR3 has 15 residues. Unmatched junction bases numbered 5, after V lost 8 bases and J lost 0 bases. CDR3 region: CASGTGPSSYNEQFF. The CDR3 region has the DNA TGTGCCAGCGGGACAGGGCCCTCCTCCTACAATGAGCAGTTCTTC.